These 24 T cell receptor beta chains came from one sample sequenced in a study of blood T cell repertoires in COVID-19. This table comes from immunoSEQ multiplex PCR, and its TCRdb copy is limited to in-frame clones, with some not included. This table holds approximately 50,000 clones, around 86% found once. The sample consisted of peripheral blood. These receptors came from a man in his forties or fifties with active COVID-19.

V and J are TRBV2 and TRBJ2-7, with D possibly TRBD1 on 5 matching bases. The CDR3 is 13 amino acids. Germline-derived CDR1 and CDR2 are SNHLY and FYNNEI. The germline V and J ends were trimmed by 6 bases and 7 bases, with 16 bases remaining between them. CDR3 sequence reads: CASRADTLGEQYF. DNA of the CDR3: TGTGCCAGCAGGGCGGACACCCTCGGGGAGCAGTACTTC.

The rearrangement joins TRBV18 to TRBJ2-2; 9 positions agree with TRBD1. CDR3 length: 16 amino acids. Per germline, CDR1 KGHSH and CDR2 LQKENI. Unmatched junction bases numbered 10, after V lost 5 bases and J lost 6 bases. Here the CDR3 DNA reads TGTGCCAGCTCAAGGGACAGGGCAAATACGGCCGGGGAGCTGTTTTTT. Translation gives CASSRDRANTAGELFF.

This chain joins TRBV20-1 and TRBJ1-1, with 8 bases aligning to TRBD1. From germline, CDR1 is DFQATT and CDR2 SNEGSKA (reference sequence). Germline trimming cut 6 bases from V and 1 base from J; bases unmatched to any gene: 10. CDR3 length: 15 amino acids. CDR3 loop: CSASDRDRPNTEAFF. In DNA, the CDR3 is TGCAGTGCGAGTGACCGGGACAGGCCGAACACTGAAGCTTTCTTT.

CDR3 sequence reads: CASSLNQGAGTDTQYF. The CDR3 DNA is TGTGCCAGCAGTTTAAACCAGGGGGCTGGCACAGATACGCAGTATTTT. This chain connects TRBV27 to TRBJ2-3; 8 positions match TRBD1. The CDR3 sequence is 16 residues long. V was pared by 2 bases and J by 1 base, with 5 bases of the junction left unmatched. Germline loops: CDR1 MNHEY, CDR2 SMNVEV (reference sequence).

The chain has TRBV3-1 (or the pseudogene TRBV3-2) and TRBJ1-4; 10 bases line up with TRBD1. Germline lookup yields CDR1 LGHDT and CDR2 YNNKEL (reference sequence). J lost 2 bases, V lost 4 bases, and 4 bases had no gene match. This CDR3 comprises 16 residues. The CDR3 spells CASSPGQGPTNEKLFF. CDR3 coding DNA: TGTGCCAGCAGCCCGGGACAGGGGCCCACTAATGAAAAACTGTTTTTT.

The CDR3 region is CASSPRTSGVGTGELFF. The CDR3 coding sequence is TGTGCCAGCAGCCCGCGGACTAGCGGGGTCGGCACCGGGGAGCTGTTTTTT. The chain links TRBV9 to TRBJ2-2, with TRBD2 matching 12 bases. Trimming at V came to 4 bases and at J to 4 bases, leaving 8 bases not matched to a gene. The CDR3 contains 17 residues. Germline CDR1 SGDLS, CDR2 YYNGEE.

CDR3 bases: TGTGCCAGTAGTCCGCTGACAGGGGATTCACCCCTCCACTTT. Encoded protein: CASSPLTGDSPLHF. The chain combines TRBV19 with TRBJ1-6, with 8 bases matching TRBD1. V gave up 5 bases and J gave up 8 bases; unmatched junction bases: 5. The germline gives CDR1 LNHDA, CDR2 SQIVND (reference sequence). This CDR3 is 14 amino acids long.

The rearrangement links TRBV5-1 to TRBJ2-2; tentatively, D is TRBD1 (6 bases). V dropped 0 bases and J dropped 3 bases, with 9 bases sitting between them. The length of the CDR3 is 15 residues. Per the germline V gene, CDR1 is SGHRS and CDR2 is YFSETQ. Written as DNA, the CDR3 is TGCGCCAGCAGCTTGGACAGGGTTGACACCGGGGAGCTGTTTTTT. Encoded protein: CASSLDRVDTGELFF.

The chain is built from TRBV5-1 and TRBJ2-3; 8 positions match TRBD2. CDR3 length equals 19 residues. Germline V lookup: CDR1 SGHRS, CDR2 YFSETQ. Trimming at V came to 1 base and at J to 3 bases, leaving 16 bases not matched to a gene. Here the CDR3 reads CASSLSRGTSPVVTDTQYF. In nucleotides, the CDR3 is TGCGCCAGCAGCTTGAGTAGAGGGACTAGTCCCGTCGTGACAGATACGCAGTATTTT.

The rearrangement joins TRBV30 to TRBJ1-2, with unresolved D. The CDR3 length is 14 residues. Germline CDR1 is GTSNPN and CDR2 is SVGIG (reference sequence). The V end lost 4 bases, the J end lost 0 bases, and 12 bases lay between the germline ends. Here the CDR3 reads CAWMRSPTNYGYTF. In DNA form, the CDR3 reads TGTGCCTGGATGAGATCCCCTACTAACTATGGCTACACCTTC.

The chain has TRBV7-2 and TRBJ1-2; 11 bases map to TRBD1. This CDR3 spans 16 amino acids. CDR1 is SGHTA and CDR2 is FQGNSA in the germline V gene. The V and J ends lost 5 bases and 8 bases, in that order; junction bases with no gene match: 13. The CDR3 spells CASSGNNGQGAGGYTF. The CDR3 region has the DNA TGTGCCAGCAGCGGAAACAATGGACAGGGGGCCGGCGGCTACACCTTC.

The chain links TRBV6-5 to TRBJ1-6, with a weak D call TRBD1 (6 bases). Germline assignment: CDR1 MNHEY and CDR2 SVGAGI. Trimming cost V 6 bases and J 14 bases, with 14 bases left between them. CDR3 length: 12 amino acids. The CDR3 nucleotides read TGTGCCAGCAGCTTACCAGGGGAGACCCTCCACTTT. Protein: CASSLPGETLHF.

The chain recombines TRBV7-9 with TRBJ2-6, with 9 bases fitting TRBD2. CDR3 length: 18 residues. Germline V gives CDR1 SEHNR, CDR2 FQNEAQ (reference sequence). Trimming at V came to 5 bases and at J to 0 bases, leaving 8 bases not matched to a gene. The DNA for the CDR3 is TGTGCCAGCAGCCTACGGATAGCGGGAGACTCTGGGGCCAACGTCCTGACTTTC. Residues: CASSLRIAGDSGANVLTF.

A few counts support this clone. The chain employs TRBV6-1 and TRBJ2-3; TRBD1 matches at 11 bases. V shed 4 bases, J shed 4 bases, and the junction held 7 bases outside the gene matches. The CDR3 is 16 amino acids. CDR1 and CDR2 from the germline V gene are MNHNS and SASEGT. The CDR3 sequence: CASSGPGQGGPDTQYF. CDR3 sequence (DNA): TGTGCCAGCAGTGGACCGGGACAGGGGGGTCCAGATACGCAGTATTTT.

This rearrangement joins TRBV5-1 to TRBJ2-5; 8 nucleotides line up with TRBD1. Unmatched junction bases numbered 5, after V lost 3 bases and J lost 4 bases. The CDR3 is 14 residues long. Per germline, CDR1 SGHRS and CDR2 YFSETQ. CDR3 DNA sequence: TGCGCCAGCAGCTCAGGACAGGGAAGAGAGACCCAGTACTTC. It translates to CASSSGQGRETQYF.

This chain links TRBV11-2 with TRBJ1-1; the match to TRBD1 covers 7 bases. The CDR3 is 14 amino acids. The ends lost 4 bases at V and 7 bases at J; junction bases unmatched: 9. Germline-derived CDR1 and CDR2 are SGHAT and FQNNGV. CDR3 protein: CASSSQGGYFEAFF. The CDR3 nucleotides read TGTGCCAGCAGCTCCCAGGGGGGATACTTTGAAGCTTTCTTT.

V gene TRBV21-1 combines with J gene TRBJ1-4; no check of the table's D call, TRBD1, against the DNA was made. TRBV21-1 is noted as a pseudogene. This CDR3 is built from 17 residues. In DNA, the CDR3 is TGTGCCAGCAGCACACCAAGGACAGGGGATAAGAATGAAAAACTGTTTTTT. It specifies CASSTPRTGDKNEKLFF.

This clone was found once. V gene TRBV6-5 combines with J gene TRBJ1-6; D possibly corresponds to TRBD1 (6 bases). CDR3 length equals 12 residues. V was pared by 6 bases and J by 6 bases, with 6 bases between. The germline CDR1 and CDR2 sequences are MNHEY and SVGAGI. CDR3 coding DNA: TGTGCCAGCAGGGACAGTAATTCACCCCTCCACTTT. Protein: CASRDSNSPLHF.

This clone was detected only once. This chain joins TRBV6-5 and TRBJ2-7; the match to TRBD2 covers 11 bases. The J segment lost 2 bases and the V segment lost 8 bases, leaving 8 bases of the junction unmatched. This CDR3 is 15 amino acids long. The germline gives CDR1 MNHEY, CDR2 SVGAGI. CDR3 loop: CASGLAGGMTYEQYF. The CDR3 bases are TGTGCCAGCGGGCTAGCGGGAGGAATGACCTACGAGCAGTACTTC.

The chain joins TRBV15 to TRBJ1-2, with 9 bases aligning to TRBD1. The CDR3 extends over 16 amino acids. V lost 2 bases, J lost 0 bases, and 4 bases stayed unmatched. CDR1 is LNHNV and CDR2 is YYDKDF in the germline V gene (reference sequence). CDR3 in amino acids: CATSRSDRGTNYGYTF. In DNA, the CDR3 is TGTGCCACCAGCAGATCTGACAGGGGGACTAACTATGGCTACACCTTC.

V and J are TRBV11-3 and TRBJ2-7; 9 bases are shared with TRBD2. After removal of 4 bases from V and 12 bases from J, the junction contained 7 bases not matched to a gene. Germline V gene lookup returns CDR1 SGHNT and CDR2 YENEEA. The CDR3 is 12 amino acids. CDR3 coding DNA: TGTGCCAGCAGCTCTCTAGCGGGACGGCTGTACTTC. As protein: CASSSLAGRLYF.

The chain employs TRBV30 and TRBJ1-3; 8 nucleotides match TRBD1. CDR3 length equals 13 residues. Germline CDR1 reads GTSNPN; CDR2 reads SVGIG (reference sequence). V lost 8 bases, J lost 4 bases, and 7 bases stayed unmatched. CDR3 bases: TGTGCCCGTGGGACAGGCCGGGGAAACACCATATATTTT. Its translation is CARGTGRGNTIYF. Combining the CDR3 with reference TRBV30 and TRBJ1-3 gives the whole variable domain SQTIHQWPATLVQPVGSPLSLECTVEGTSNPNLYWYRQAAGRGLQLLFYSVGIGQISSEVPQNLSASRPQDRQFILSSKKLLLSDSGFYLCARGTGRGNTIYFGEGSWLTVV.

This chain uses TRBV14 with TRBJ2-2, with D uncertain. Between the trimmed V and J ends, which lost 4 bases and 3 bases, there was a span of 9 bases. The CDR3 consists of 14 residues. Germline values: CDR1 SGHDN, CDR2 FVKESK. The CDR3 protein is CASSPLGYTGELFF. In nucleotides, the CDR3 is TGTGCCAGCAGCCCCCTAGGTTACACCGGGGAGCTGTTTTTT.

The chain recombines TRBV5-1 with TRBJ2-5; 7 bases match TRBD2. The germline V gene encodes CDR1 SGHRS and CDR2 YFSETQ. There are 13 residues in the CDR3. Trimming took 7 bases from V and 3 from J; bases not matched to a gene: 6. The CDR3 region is CASRFAGEETQYF. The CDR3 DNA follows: TGCGCCAGCCGATTCGCGGGGGAAGAGACCCAGTACTTC.